This T cell receptor (beta chain) was identified in a study of blood T cell repertoires in COVID-19 (dated by TCRdb to about 2020). About the investigation overall: The collaborator samples originated in the United States, Italy and Spain and spanned the acute and convalescent phases of COVID-19. The prospective study material was composed of cDNA or gDNA derived from T cells, B-cell-depleted T cells, or PBMCs. Subjects who had been exposed to COVID-19, were actively infected with it, or had recovered from it provided the deeply sampled blood TCRbeta repertoires that made up the dataset. A freely available public database, intended as a resource for researchers studying the immune response to SARS-CoV-2, is where the repertoires were released. The samples were drawn from the first 160 participants of the ongoing ImmuneRACE study and from about 1,200 subjects provided by 6 global collaborators. Sample metadata almost always included a de-identified subject ID, COVID-19 status, age in years and sex. Where HLA class I and class II types were available, the types were taken from metadata supplied by the sample provider, not from assay-based typing. The research as a whole found: Clinical and demographic metadata were provided uncurated, with the amount varying by source and participant.

Whole blood was collected in K2EDTA tubes by collaborating institutions according to the institutions' own protocols. For TCRbeta analysis, collaborators shipped samples in one of three forms: frozen whole blood, isolated PBMCs, or DNA extracted from either of those sample types. From its cysteine to its phenylalanine, the CDR3 spans 17 amino acids. The read is trimmed to its CDR3 DNA, 51 bases read in frame from base 1. Sequences SGHDT (CDR1) and YYEEEE (CDR2) are obtained from the germline V gene. Relative to germline, V is missing 0 bases and J is missing 2 bases, with 8 bases of the junction outside any gene match. The immunoSEQ Assay, a bias-controlled multiplex PCR, was used to amplify TCRbeta CDR3 regions from genomic DNA. The authors' analysis ran thus. Within the assay, amplification of reference gene primers was used to estimate how many nucleated cells each sample contained. To quantify the absolute abundance of each unique TCRbeta CDR3 rearrangement, sequence reads were collapsed and filtered. For each sample, productive Simpson clonality was calculated as the square root of Simpson's diversity index over productive rearrangements. TCRdb took over this immuneACCESS table, retaining in-frame rearrangements with V and J assigned. Such tables are incomplete; in checked studies, under half of the missing clones stem from an unresolved V gene, and the remainder is unexplained. From that table come the V and J calls and clone size; the DNA was used to work out D and trimming. For this sample the table gives roughly 50,000 clones, of which over 85% were detected only once. Of the sample, roughly 13% is held by the ten largest clones.

For this clone: The specificity of this receptor is unknown. Base qualities are missing; no much larger clone stands one base away.

The sequence was obtained from an elderly man with acute or convalescent COVID-19. The chain joins TRBV5-6 to TRBJ2-7; 10 bases in the junction line up with TRBD2. The sequencing sample was made of peripheral blood. The DNA is TGTGCCAGCAGCTTGGGTAGCGGGGGGCTCAAAACCTACGAGCAGTACTTC. The translation is CASSLGSGGLKTYEQYF.